Shown below are 21 T cell receptor beta chains from a single sample sequenced in a study of T cell responses to AZD1222 COVID-19 vaccine. The table came from immunoSEQ multiplex PCR; TCRdb's copy has only in-frame clones and leaves some out. The sample shows 160,000 or so clones, roughly 90% of them seen only once. The sample in question was peripheral blood, obtained 28 days after the second AZD1222 dose. The receptors were sampled from an adult who received the AZD1222 COVID-19 vaccine.

The rearrangement joins TRBV10-3 to TRBJ1-2; D may be TRBD1 (6 bases). This CDR3 comprises 13 residues. Germline V gene lookup returns CDR1 ENHRY and CDR2 SYGVKD. V lost 6 bases and J lost 7, with 15 bases in between. The CDR3 here is CAIRGTQRGGYTF. The CDR3 region has the DNA TGTGCCATCAGGGGGACACAAAGGGGTGGCTACACCTTC.

The chain joins TRBV19 to TRBJ1-1; 8 bases fit TRBD1. CDR3 length: 17 amino acids. Germline V gene sequence: CDR1 LNHDA, CDR2 SQIVND (reference sequence). V shed 5 bases and J 5 bases; nucleotides not matched to a gene: 16. This CDR3 is CASSSDQGAPIGTEAFF. In DNA form, the CDR3 reads TGTGCCAGTAGTTCCGACCAGGGGGCGCCGATCGGGACTGAAGCTTTCTTT.

The chain employs TRBV30 and TRBJ2-2; tentative D call: TRBD2 (5 bases). The CDR3 length is 14 residues. Germline CDR1 reads GTSNPN; CDR2 reads SVGIG (reference sequence). The V and J ends lost 3 bases and 2 bases respectively, with 10 bases between them. The CDR3 here is CAWSRDLNTGELFF. The CDR3, as DNA: TGTGCCTGGAGCCGGGATCTTAACACCGGGGAGCTGTTTTTT.

The genes are TRBV28 and TRBJ2-3, with TRBD2 identical over 12 bases. CDR1 and CDR2 (germline): MDHEN, SYDVKM. This CDR3 is built from 15 residues. V gave up 6 bases and J gave up 5 bases; unmatched junction bases: 6. The CDR3, as DNA: TGTGCCAGCAGACGACTAGCGGGAGTAATAGATACGCAGTATTTT. It encodes CASRRLAGVIDTQYF.

J is TRBJ2-3 and V is TRBV11-2; no reliable D call. Germline V gene data show CDR1 as SGHAT and CDR2 as FQNNGV. This CDR3 spans 15 amino acids. The germline V and J ends were trimmed by 4 bases and 3 bases, with 14 bases remaining between them. The DNA of the CDR3 is TGTGCCAGCAGCTCAAATGGGATCAGAACAGATACGCAGTATTTT. The encoded protein is CASSSNGIRTDTQYF.

The rearrangement joins TRBV12-5 to TRBJ2-1, with D maybe TRBD1 (6 bases). The V and J ends lost 4 bases and 1 base respectively, with 8 bases between them. Germline-derived CDR1 and CDR2 are LGHNT and FRNRAP. CDR3 length: 14 amino acids. Here the CDR3 reads CASGYGQSYNEQFF. CDR3 coding DNA: TGTGCTAGTGGTTACGGACAGTCCTACAATGAGCAGTTCTTC.

The chain joins TRBV11-2 to TRBJ2-5, with 11 bases aligning to TRBD2. CDR1 is SGHAT, CDR2 FQNNGV, per germline. Unmatched junction bases numbered 6, after V lost 4 bases and J lost 5 bases. The CDR3 sequence is 15 residues long. The CDR3 here is CASSYTSGGGETQYF. Written as DNA, the CDR3 is TGTGCCAGCAGCTACACTAGCGGGGGTGGTGAGACCCAGTACTTC.

V gene TRBV3-1 (or the pseudogene TRBV3-2) combines with J gene TRBJ2-1; maybe TRBD2 (5 bases). V was trimmed by 5 bases and J by 2 bases, leaving 19 bases between them. CDR3 length equals 17 residues. The germline CDR1 and CDR2 sequences are LGHDT and YNNKEL (reference sequence). CDR3 protein: CASSMRRRDYPYNEQFF. CDR3 coding DNA: TGTGCCAGCAGCATGCGCCGACGCGACTACCCCTACAATGAGCAGTTCTTC.

The chain has TRBV2 and TRBJ1-3; D not resolved. This CDR3 region has 15 residues. CDR1 is SNHLY, CDR2 FYNNEI, per germline. V shed 6 bases and J shed 4 bases, with 16 bases lying between them. The DNA for the CDR3 is TGTGCCAGCAGGAGACACACCGCCCCCGGAAACACCATATATTTT. This sequence encodes CASRRHTAPGNTIYF. Full variable domain (missing parts from reference TRBV2 and TRBJ1-3): EPEVTQTPSHQVTQMGQEVILRCVPISNHLYFYWYRQILGQKVEFLVSFYNNEISEKSEIFDDQFSVERPDGSNFTLKIRSTKLEDSAMYFCASRRHTAPGNTIYFGEGSWLTVV.

The chain combines TRBV30 with TRBJ1-6; 7 nucleotides agree with TRBD1. Unmatched junction bases numbered 8, after V lost 2 bases and J lost 10 bases. The germline gives CDR1 GTSNPN, CDR2 SVGIG (reference sequence). This CDR3 region has 14 residues. This CDR3 is CAWSLNRGGSPLHF. Here the CDR3 DNA reads TGTGCCTGGAGTCTAAACAGGGGTGGCTCACCCCTCCACTTT.

The chain is built from TRBV7-8 and TRBJ2-3, with TRBD1 identical over 8 bases. The CDR3 sequence is 15 residues long. Per the germline V gene, CDR1 is SGHVS and CDR2 is FQNEAQ. V lost 6 bases, J lost 4 bases, and 9 bases stayed unmatched. For the CDR3, the DNA is TGTGCCAGCAGAAAAGACAGGGGAGGAGCAGATACGCAGTATTTT. Its translation: CASRKDRGGADTQYF.

The chain combines TRBV25-1 with TRBJ2-5, with TRBD2 identical over 7 bases. The length of the CDR3 is 14 residues. Germline assignment: CDR1 MGHDK and CDR2 SYGVNS. Losses at the gene ends were 11 bases for V and 3 bases for J; bases not matched to a gene: 12. CDR3 protein: CAPLGRGIKETQYF. DNA for the CDR3: TGTGCCCCCTTGGGGCGGGGGATAAAAGAGACCCAGTACTTC.

This rearrangement joins TRBV12-3 or TRBV12-4 to TRBJ1-1, with D unresolved. The ends were cut back, 3 bases at V and 11 bases at J, with 13 bases in the middle. The CDR3 contains 12 residues. This chain's CDR3 is CASSFSDLGAFF. The CDR3 DNA reads as TGTGCCAGCAGTTTTTCCGATCTCGGGGCTTTCTTT.

The chain recombines TRBV3-1 (or the pseudogene TRBV3-2) with TRBJ1-2; 10 bases map to TRBD1. Germline CDR1 reads LGHDT; CDR2 reads YNNKEL (reference sequence). This CDR3 has 17 residues. With 4 bases clipped from V and 2 bases from J, the junction kept 10 bases outside the gene matches. The CDR3 is CASSPLSGQGENYGYTF. The CDR3 coding sequence is TGTGCCAGCAGCCCGCTTTCCGGACAGGGGGAAAACTATGGCTACACCTTC.

The gene calls are TRBV9 and TRBJ2-1; 8 nucleotides agree with TRBD2. CDR1 is SGDLS, CDR2 YYNGEE, per germline. V gave up 0 bases and J gave up 3 bases; unmatched junction bases: 5. This CDR3 contains 16 residues. CDR3 sequence reads: CASSVAGGVVYNEQFF. In DNA, the CDR3 is TGTGCCAGCAGCGTAGCCGGGGGGGTAGTCTACAATGAGCAGTTCTTC.

This chain links TRBV6-2 or TRBV6-3 with TRBJ2-2; 7 bases align to TRBD1. This CDR3 comprises 16 residues. Germline values: CDR1 MNHEY, CDR2 SVGEGT. Unmatched junction bases numbered 10, after V lost 4 bases and J lost 5 bases. CDR3 sequence: CASSSLEGAQTGELFF. CDR3 in DNA: TGTGCCAGCAGTTCCCTTGAGGGGGCGCAAACCGGGGAGCTGTTTTTT.

The rearrangement uses TRBV11-2 and TRBJ2-1; D call uncertain. This CDR3 has 15 amino acids. Trimming stripped 4 bases from V and 11 bases from J, with 21 bases between. Germline CDR1 SGHAT, CDR2 FQNNGV. Here the CDR3 DNA reads TGTGCCAGCAGCTCCCGCGCCCCGAGTCTACCAAAGCAGTTCTTC. It encodes CASSSRAPSLPKQFF.

The V and J genes are TRBV24-1 and TRBJ1-5, with D unresolved. The CDR3 is made up of 15 amino acids. Trimming left V 7 bases short and J 3 bases short, with 15 bases between. Germline CDR1 reads KGHDR; CDR2 reads SFDVKD. CDR3 residues: CATSPTRGNNQPQHF. DNA for the CDR3: TGTGCCACCAGCCCGACTAGAGGAAACAATCAGCCCCAGCATTTT.

The CDR3 DNA follows: TGTGCCATCAGTCCGGGATCCGGCGGATCCTACGAGCAGTACTTC. Amino acids: CAISPGSGGSYEQYF. The chain is built from TRBV10-3 and TRBJ2-7; weak D call: TRBD2 (5 bases). The V gene lost 5 bases and the J gene lost 1 base, with 15 bases spanning the gap. The CDR3 runs to 15 residues. Germline V lookup: CDR1 ENHRY, CDR2 SYGVKD.

The chain combines TRBV11-3 with TRBJ1-1, with D unclear. The CDR3 runs 13 residues. The germline gives CDR1 SGHNT, CDR2 YENEEA. V was shortened by 3 bases and J by 3 bases, with 8 bases between the two germline ends. For the CDR3, the DNA is TGTGCCAGCAGCTTTAGGCCAGACACTGAAGCTTTCTTT. Amino acids: CASSFRPDTEAFF.

The chain has TRBV19 and TRBJ2-3; 8 bases agree with TRBD2. Germline CDR1 and CDR2: LNHDA and SQIVND (reference sequence). Trimming at V came to 3 bases and at J to 6 bases, leaving 8 bases not matched to a gene. The length of the CDR3 is 15 residues. The CDR3 DNA reads as TGTGCCAGTAGTATGGTCAGCGGGAGAAGCGATACGCAGTATTTT. The encoded protein is CASSMVSGRSDTQYF.